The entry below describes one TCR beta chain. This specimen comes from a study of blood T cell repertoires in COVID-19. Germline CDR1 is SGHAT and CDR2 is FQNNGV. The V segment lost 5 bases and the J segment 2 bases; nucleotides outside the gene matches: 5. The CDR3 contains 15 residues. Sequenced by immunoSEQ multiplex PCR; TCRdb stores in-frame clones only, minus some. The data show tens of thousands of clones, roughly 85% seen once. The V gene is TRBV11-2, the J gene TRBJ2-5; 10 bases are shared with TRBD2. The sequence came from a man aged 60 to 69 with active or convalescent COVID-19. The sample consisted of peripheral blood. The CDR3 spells CASSIGLAEQETQYF. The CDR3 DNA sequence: TGTGCCAGCAGCATAGGACTAGCGGAACAAGAGACCCAGTACTTC. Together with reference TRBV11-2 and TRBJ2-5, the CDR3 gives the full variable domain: EAGVAQSPRYKIIEKRQSVAFWCNPISGHATLYWYQQILGQGPKLLIQFQNNGVVDDSQLPKDRFSAERLKGVDSTLKIQPAKLEDSAVYLCASSIGLAEQETQYFGPGTRLLVL.